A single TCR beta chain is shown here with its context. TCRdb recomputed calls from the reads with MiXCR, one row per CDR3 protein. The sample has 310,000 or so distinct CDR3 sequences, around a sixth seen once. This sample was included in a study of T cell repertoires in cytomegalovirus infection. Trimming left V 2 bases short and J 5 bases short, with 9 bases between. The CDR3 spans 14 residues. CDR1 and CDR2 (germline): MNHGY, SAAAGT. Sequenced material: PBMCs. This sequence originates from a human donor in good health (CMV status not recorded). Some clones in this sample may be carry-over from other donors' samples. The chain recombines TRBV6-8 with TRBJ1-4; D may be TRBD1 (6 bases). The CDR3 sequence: CASSYGQINEKLFF. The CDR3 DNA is TGTGCCAGCAGTTACGGACAGATAAATGAAAAACTGTTTTTT.